What follows are 9 T cell receptor beta chains derived from one specimen sequenced in a study of a mutant IDH1 vaccine in newly diagnosed glioma. Time point: baseline, week 1 (first vaccination visit). Treatment denoted: pre-vaccination baseline after standard-of-care therapy. Produced via immunoSEQ multiplex PCR; TCRdb's table is partial and in-frame only. The sample lists tens of thousands of clones, 79% occurring once. Here the sequenced sample was PBMCs, taken from a glioma patient treated with radiotherapy, temozolomide or both. The origin of the receptors is a man in his fifties with glioma.

This clone is deemed medium-sized. The chain links TRBV15 to TRBJ2-1; 8 positions match TRBD2. Germline-derived CDR1 and CDR2 are LNHNV and YYDKDF (reference sequence). The V and J ends lost 0 bases and 3 bases, in that order; junction bases with no gene match: 4. There are 16 residues in the CDR3. The CDR3, as DNA: TGTGCCACCAGCAGAGAAACGGGGGGGAGCTACAATGAGCAGTTCTTC. It translates to CATSRETGGSYNEQFF. Filled out from reference TRBV15 and TRBJ2-1, the complete variable domain reads DAMVIQNPRYQVTQFGKPVTLSCSQTLNHNVMYWYQQKSSQAPKLLFHYYDKDFNNEADTPDNFQSRRPNTSFCFLDIRSPGLGDTAMYLCATSRETGGSYNEQFFGPGTRLTVL.

V gene TRBV15 combines with J gene TRBJ2-7; unclear D gene. CDR1 and CDR2 (germline): LNHNV, YYDKDF (reference sequence). The CDR3 totals 16 residues. The V end lost 0 bases, the J end lost 0 bases, and 12 bases lay between the germline ends. The CDR3 sequence: CATSREVSRSSYEQYF. In DNA form, the CDR3 reads TGTGCCACCAGCAGAGAGGTGAGCAGGAGCTCCTACGAGCAGTACTTC.

The chain is built from TRBV13 and TRBJ2-3, with 8 nucleotides matching TRBD2. The CDR3 has 16 amino acids. Germline V gene data show CDR1 as PRHDT and CDR2 as FYEKMQ (reference sequence). After removal of 1 base from V and 5 bases from J, the junction contained 8 bases not matched to a gene. Here the CDR3 reads CASSLDVGGAVDTQYF. The CDR3 DNA reads as TGTGCCAGCAGCTTAGATGTCGGGGGGGCGGTAGATACGCAGTATTTT.

This clone was picked up a small number of times. The chain employs TRBV27 and TRBJ2-3; D might be TRBD2 (6 bases). CDR1 and CDR2 (germline): MNHEY, SMNVEV (reference sequence). V lost 5 bases and J 6 bases, leaving 18 bases between the germline ends. The CDR3 has 15 amino acids. The CDR3: CASSVRLAGTDTQYF. In DNA form, the CDR3 reads TGTGCCAGCAGTGTAAGGCTCGCGGGGACGGATACGCAGTATTTT.

With respect to this clone: Compared with germline, one end of the junction differs, possibly owing to a read error. The rearrangement links TRBV29-1 to TRBJ2-7; D uncertain. This CDR3 is 13 amino acids long. Per the germline V gene, CDR1 is SQVTM and CDR2 is ANQGSEA. CDR3 residues: CSVEATGSDEQYF. The CDR3 DNA follows: TGCAGCGTTGAAGCTACTGGCTCCGACGAGCAGTACTTC.

The chain couples TRBV5-4 to TRBJ1-3, with 9 positions matching TRBD1. The CDR3 sequence is 16 residues long. Trimming cost V 4 bases and J 0 bases; bases outside gene matches: 5. CDR1 and CDR2 (germline): SGHNT, YYREEE (reference sequence). CDR3 DNA: TGTGCCAGCAGCCCAGGACAGGGGCTCTCTGGAAACACCATATATTTT. Protein sequence: CASSPGQGLSGNTIYF.

J is TRBJ1-2 and V is TRBV5-1; the match to TRBD1 covers 7 bases. This CDR3 is built from 17 residues. The ends lost 1 base at V and 2 bases at J; junction bases unmatched: 11. Germline values: CDR1 SGHRS, CDR2 YFSETQ. The CDR3 DNA reads TGCGCCAGCAGCTTGACCCGTTCGACAGGGACCAACTATGGCTACACCTTC. Its translation is CASSLTRSTGTNYGYTF.

The chain couples TRBV5-1 to TRBJ2-1; D tentatively fits TRBD1 or TRBD2 (5 bases each). Deletions cut 4 bases from V and 3 bases from J, with 23 bases between. There are 18 residues in the CDR3. Germline-derived CDR1 and CDR2 are SGHRS and YFSETQ. As DNA, the CDR3 is TGCGCCAGCAGCCCTCTTTCCAACAGAGGGGTTGGCTACAATGAGCAGTTCTTC. Encoded protein: CASSPLSNRGVGYNEQFF.

The gene calls are TRBV19 and TRBJ2-7; D may match TRBD1 or TRBD2 (5 bases each). Trimming cost V 4 bases and J 3 bases, with 13 bases left between them. The CDR3 sequence is 14 residues long. The germline V gene has CDR1 LNHDA and CDR2 SQIVND (reference sequence). In DNA form, the CDR3 reads TGTGCCAGTAGTACCGGGACGGGAATCTACGAGCAGTACTTC. The encoded protein is CASSTGTGIYEQYF.